This T cell receptor beta chain comes out of a study of OX40 agonist ivuxolimab in advanced cancers. About the full investigation: Ivuxolimab was an agonistic, fully human IgG2 monoclonal antibody directed against OX40 (CD134), a costimulatory receptor. Prior anti-PD-1, anti-PD-L1 or anti-CTLA-4 therapy was permitted, and checkpoint inhibitors had been received by approximately 39% of dose-escalation patients. Partial responses occurred in three dose-escalation patients: two with cutaneous melanoma and one with hepatocellular carcinoma. The purpose of peripheral TCRbeta sequencing was to test whether ivuxolimab changed TCR sequence diversity and led to clonal T-cell expansion. In the dose-escalation cohort, more than 75% of patients were male, and the mean age was approximately 60 years, with a range of about 23 to 85. The paper covers the monotherapy dose-escalation part of the phase I ivuxolimab trial, which included N ≈ 50 patients. Intravenous ivuxolimab was administered to patients every 2 weeks at six dose levels: 0.01, 0.1, 0.3, 1.5, 3 and 10 mg/kg. Of the approximately 50 patients in dose escalation, about 20 had hepatocellular carcinoma, some 15 had melanoma, 9 had renal cell carcinoma and 9 had head and neck cancer. What the research found in general, with its limitations: Which antigens the clonally expanded peripheral T cells were specific for was not determined. Low levels of normalized T-cell clonal expansion were also seen in some nonresponding patients. Partial responders in the 0.1-3.0 mg/kg groups had among the lowest normalized peripheral clonal expansion, especially among CD8+ T cells. Clonal expansion of both CD4+ and CD8+ blood T cells was observed from baseline to week 6 at doses 0.1 to 3.0 mg/kg. After ivuxolimab, more expanded clones were found on average in CD8+ T cells than in CD4+ T cells.

CDR3 length: 14 amino acids, cysteine to phenylalanine. Of all the DNA, just the CDR3 is kept, 42 bases in frame from base 1. V drops 6 bases and J drops 12 bases, leaving 21 bases in between. The germline V gene supplies CDR1 MNHNS and CDR2 SASEGT. Genomic DNA was isolated from the sorted cells so that the TCRbeta CDR3 region could be sequenced. The immunoSEQ Assay was used to sequence the TCRbeta CDR3 regions. In TCRdb, the immuneACCESS table is reduced to in-frame sequences with V and J assigned. These tables do not hold every clone; where another copy was compared, an unresolved V gene accounts for under half, and the others remain unexplained. The sample data list more than 55,000 clones, and about 88% of these were observed just once. Approximately 4% of the sample is held by the ten biggest clonotypes. A note on this clone: The antigen this receptor binds is unknown. Base qualities are not provided; no much larger clone lies one nucleotide away.

The trial excluded patients who had a history of autoimmune disease or were on systemic immunosuppression. Peripheral blood for TCR sequencing was collected from all dose cohorts at baseline, on cycle 4 day 1, and on cycle 7 day 1. Samples came from an open-label, multicenter, first-in-human phase I dose-escalation trial of ivuxolimab. Adults with locally advanced or metastatic melanoma, renal cell, hepatocellular, or head and neck squamous cell carcinoma were enrolled in the trial. Before TCR sequencing, CD4+ and CD8+ T cells were separately sorted from peripheral blood. The source is an adult with an advanced solid tumor such as melanoma, head and neck, liver or kidney cancer. This material consisted of CD4+ or CD8+ T cells sorted from blood, taken in a trial of the OX40 agonist ivuxolimab. The chain couples TRBV6-1 to TRBJ2-1; TRBD1 is perhaps the D gene, given 6 matching bases. In nucleotide form, the sequence is TGTGCCAGCAGATCAGCCCTACAGGGAAGGGCGCAGTTCTTC. It translates as CASRSALQGRAQFF.